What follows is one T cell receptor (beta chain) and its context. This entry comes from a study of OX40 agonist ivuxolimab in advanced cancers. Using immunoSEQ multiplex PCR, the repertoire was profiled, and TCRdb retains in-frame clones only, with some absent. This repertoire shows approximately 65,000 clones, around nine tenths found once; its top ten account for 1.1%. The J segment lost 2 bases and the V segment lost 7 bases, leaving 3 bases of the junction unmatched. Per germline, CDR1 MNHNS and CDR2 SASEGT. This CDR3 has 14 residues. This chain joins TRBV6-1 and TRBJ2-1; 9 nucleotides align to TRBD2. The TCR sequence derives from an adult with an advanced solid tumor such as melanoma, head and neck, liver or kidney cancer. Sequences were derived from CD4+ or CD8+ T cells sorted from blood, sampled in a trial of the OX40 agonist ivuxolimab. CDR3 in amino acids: CASTLAGAYNEQFF. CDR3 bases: TGTGCCAGCACTTTAGCGGGGGCCTACAATGAGCAGTTCTTC.